The 22 T cell receptor beta chains below come from one sample, sequenced in a study of T cells after yellow fever vaccination. From the 5' RACE reads, TCRdb called clonotypes with MiXCR, one entry per CDR3 protein. The sample contains over 150,000 distinct CDR3 sequences, 6.2% of which appear only once. Specimen: CD4+ T cells sorted from PBMCs, collected on the day of the first yellow fever vaccination. These receptors all come from a man aged 18-30 years who received the YFV17D yellow fever vaccine.

This chain connects TRBV20-1 to TRBJ1-3; TRBD1 matches 10 bases. V gave up 0 bases and J gave up 8 bases; unmatched junction bases: 4. There are 14 residues in the CDR3. Germline CDR1 and CDR2: DFQATT and SNEGSKA (reference sequence). CDR3 in amino acids: CSAREGTGVDTIYF. The CDR3 coding sequence is TGCAGTGCTAGAGAGGGGACAGGGGTAGACACCATATATTTT.

This clonotype was seen more than once but under ten times. The chain couples TRBV5-4 to TRBJ1-1, with a weak D call TRBD1 (6 bases). This CDR3 is built from 16 residues. Per germline, CDR1 SGHNT and CDR2 YYREEE (reference sequence). Trimming took off 5 bases at V and 5 bases at J, with 22 bases between the two ends. The CDR3 protein is CASSWGGGSRETEAFF. The CDR3, as DNA: TGTGCCAGCAGTTGGGGGGGCGGCAGTCGGGAAACTGAAGCTTTCTTT.

The rearrangement links TRBV4-2 to TRBJ1-3, with TRBD1 matching over 12 bases. Germline trimming cut 2 bases from V and 1 base from J; bases unmatched to any gene: 9. Germline V gene lookup returns CDR1 LGHNA and CDR2 YNFKEQ. The CDR3 spans 19 residues. CDR3 nucleotide sequence: TGTGCCAGCAGCCAATTGGGGGACAGGGGGCCTTTATCTGGAAACACCATATATTTT. This encodes CASSQLGDRGPLSGNTIYF.

This clonotype was seen more than once but under ten times. This CDR3 is CASSFYRGGGYTF. The DNA for the CDR3 is TGTGCCAGCAGCTTTTACAGGGGTGGAGGCTACACCTTC. V and J are TRBV7-9 and TRBJ1-2; TRBD1 matches at 7 bases. This CDR3 comprises 13 residues. Germline V gives CDR1 SEHNR, CDR2 FQNEAQ (reference sequence). Trimming removed 3 bases from V and 8 bases from J; junction bases left unmatched: 6. Full variable domain (missing parts from reference TRBV7-9 and TRBJ1-2): DTGVSQNPRHKITKRGQNVTFRCDPISEHNRLYWYRQTLGQGPEFLTYFQNEAQLEKSRLLSDRFSAERPKGSFSTLEIQRTEQGDSAMYLCASSFYRGGGYTFGSGTRLTVV.

This clonotype was observed many times. The gene calls are TRBV5-5 and TRBJ1-6, with D tentatively TRBD1 (6 bases). The V gene's germline CDR1 is SGHKS and CDR2 YYEKEE (reference sequence). The CDR3 runs 15 residues. Between the trimmed V and J ends, which lost 4 bases and 7 bases, there was a span of 15 bases. The DNA of the CDR3 is TGTGCCAGCAGCCCCCGGACAGTCGACAATTCACCCCTCCACTTT. It translates to CASSPRTVDNSPLHF.

This clonotype was observed at least ten times. The CDR3 DNA follows: TGTGCCAGCTGTCAGGGGCCTATAGATACGCAGTATTTT. Translated, it gives CASCQGPIDTQYF. This chain links TRBV7-2 with TRBJ2-3; D is possibly TRBD1 (6 bases). The CDR3 has 13 residues. In germline, CDR1 is SGHTA, CDR2 FQGNSA. With 8 bases removed from V and 5 bases from J, the gap between germline ends came to 14 bases.

The rearrangement uses TRBV7-2 and TRBJ2-5; TRBD1 agrees at 10 bases. The CDR3 totals 16 residues. CDR1 is SGHTA and CDR2 is FQGNSA in the germline V gene. V lost 1 base, J lost 2 bases, and 4 bases stayed unmatched. CDR3: CASSLVLDRGQETQYF. CDR3 coding DNA: TGTGCCAGCAGCTTAGTTCTGGACAGGGGGCAAGAGACCCAGTACTTC.

This clonotype was recorded a few times. The chain recombines TRBV7-2 with TRBJ2-2; 15 bases are shared with TRBD2. In germline, CDR1 is SGHTA, CDR2 FQGNSA. The trim removed 6 bases at V and 4 bases at J, leaving 6 bases unmatched. The CDR3 consists of 17 residues. The CDR3: CASSRTSGGAGTGELFF. CDR3 in DNA: TGTGCCAGCAGTCGGACTAGCGGGGGGGCGGGCACCGGGGAGCTGTTTTTT.

At least ten counts were recorded for this clonotype. J is TRBJ2-1 and V is TRBV27; D unresolved. Trimming left V 11 bases short and J 6 bases short, with 23 bases between. This CDR3 has 15 residues. The V gene's germline CDR1 is MNHEY and CDR2 SMNVEV (reference sequence). The CDR3 region has the DNA TGTGCCGCTGGACGGGCCGCTGGCCTCCTCAATGAGCAGTTCTTC. Translating gives CAAGRAAGLLNEQFF.

The J gene is TRBJ1-3, the V gene TRBV6-2 or TRBV6-3; D is possibly TRBD1 (6 bases). Trimming cost V 8 bases and J 0 bases, with 29 bases left between them. Germline CDR1 MNHEY, CDR2 SVGEGT. CDR3 length equals 20 residues. DNA of the CDR3: TGTGCCAGCCCGGAGATCACAAGACCGGGACAAGGAGCCTCTGGAAACACCATATATTTT. This translates into CASPEITRPGQGASGNTIYF.

This chain uses TRBV5-1 with TRBJ1-1; D might be TRBD1 (5 bases). Germline assignment: CDR1 SGHRS and CDR2 YFSETQ. The CDR3 is 15 amino acids. Between the trimmed V and J ends, which lost 4 bases and 4 bases, there was a span of 17 bases. This CDR3 is CASSPWGGLGTEAFF. CDR3 sequence (DNA): TGCGCCAGCAGCCCTTGGGGGGGATTAGGCACTGAAGCTTTCTTT.

In this sample, this clonotype is medium-sized (0.01 to 0.1%). The chain is built from TRBV27 and TRBJ2-1, with TRBD2 matching over 8 bases. CDR3 length: 16 residues. CDR1 and CDR2 from the germline V gene are MNHEY and SMNVEV (reference sequence). Trimming took 2 bases from V and 1 from J; bases not matched to a gene: 4. CDR3 DNA: TGTGCCAGCAGTTTACGGCGGGGGGATTCCTACAATGAGCAGTTCTTC. This gives the protein CASSLRRGDSYNEQFF.

The chain carries TRBV7-2 and TRBJ1-6; 7 bases align to TRBD1. The CDR3 loop spans 15 amino acids. Germline CDR1 and CDR2: SGHTA and FQGNSA. V lost 5 bases, J lost 7 bases, and 8 bases stayed unmatched. The CDR3 loop reads CASSQTQGGNSPLHF. As DNA, the CDR3 is TGTGCCAGCAGCCAGACCCAGGGGGGGAATTCACCCCTCCACTTT.

The chain couples TRBV6-5 to TRBJ1-5; no definite D call. This CDR3 comprises 11 residues. In germline, CDR1 is MNHEY, CDR2 SVGAGI. V dropped 4 bases and J dropped 9 bases, with 7 bases sitting between them. CDR3 DNA sequence: TGTGCCAGCAGTTCCGACGGGCCCCAGCATTTT. The encoded protein is CASSSDGPQHF.

The V call is TRBV28, the J call TRBJ1-5; 7 bases are a match to TRBD1. In germline, CDR1 is MDHEN, CDR2 SYDVKM. There are 15 residues in the CDR3. V shed 5 bases and J 4 bases; nucleotides not matched to a gene: 8. The CDR3 DNA reads as TGTGCCAGCAGTCTCCGGGACAGTCCAAATCAGCCCCAGCATTTT. Protein product: CASSLRDSPNQPQHF. The whole variable domain, remainder taken from reference TRBV28 and TRBJ1-5, is DVKVTQSSRYLVKRTGEKVFLECVQDMDHENMFWYRQDPGLGLRLIYFSYDVKMKEKGDIPEGYSVSREKKERFSLILESASTNQTSMYLCASSLRDSPNQPQHFGDGTRLSIL.

This clonotype has ten or more counts. This chain uses TRBV4-2 with TRBJ2-1, with TRBD2 matching 12 bases. V trimming: 0 bases; J trimming: 7 bases; junction bases outside the gene matches: 7. Germline loops: CDR1 LGHNA, CDR2 YNFKEQ. The CDR3 contains 17 residues. The CDR3 region has the DNA TGTGCCAGCAGCCAAGATCCTAGCGGGGGGGCCAGGAATGAGCAGTTCTTC. Protein sequence: CASSQDPSGGARNEQFF.

This clonotype has ten or more counts. The chain employs TRBV4-3 and TRBJ2-6; D remains ambiguous. Germline V gene sequence: CDR1 LGHNA, CDR2 YSLEER. This CDR3 has 14 amino acids. The V end was cut by 0 bases, the J end by 4 bases, with 4 bases between. The CDR3 coding sequence is TGCGCCAGCAGCCAAGATCGGGGGGCCAACGTCCTGACTTTC. This translates into CASSQDRGANVLTF.

In this sample, this clonotype turned up a few times. This sequence joins TRBV7-2 and TRBJ2-3; D ambiguous. Trimming left V 0 bases short and J 4 bases short, with 14 bases between. The CDR3 is 16 amino acids. Germline V gene data show CDR1 as SGHTA and CDR2 as FQGNSA. The CDR3: CASSLAYNRPSDTQYF. In nucleotides, the CDR3 is TGTGCCAGCAGCTTAGCCTACAACCGCCCTTCAGATACGCAGTATTTT.

The rearrangement joins TRBV7-6 to TRBJ2-1, with 8 bases that match TRBD2. The trim removed 5 bases at V and 5 bases at J, leaving 8 bases unmatched. The germline V gene encodes CDR1 SGHVS and CDR2 FNYEAQ. This CDR3 has 15 residues. The CDR3 region has the DNA TGTGCCAGCAGCCCGGCGGGGGGCGACCACAATGAGCAGTTCTTC. Translation: CASSPAGGDHNEQFF.

This clonotype has a count of ten or more. The chain combines TRBV5-1 with TRBJ1-6, with D unclear. Germline V gene data show CDR1 as SGHRS and CDR2 as YFSETQ. CDR3 length: 14 amino acids. Trimming pared 4 bases from V and 10 bases from J, leaving 15 bases between. The CDR3 DNA reads as TGCGCCAGCAGCGTACCGGGTGGGGTCTCACCCCTCCACTTT. It is translated as CASSVPGGVSPLHF.

The V call is TRBV7-9, the J call TRBJ2-3; D may be TRBD2 (6 bases). CDR3 length equals 14 residues. From germline, CDR1 is SEHNR and CDR2 FQNEAQ (reference sequence). The V end lost 5 bases, the J end lost 5 bases, and 14 bases lay between the germline ends. The CDR3 DNA sequence: TGTGCCAGCAGCCCGGGACTTGTACGAGATACGCAGTATTTT. This codes for CASSPGLVRDTQYF.

In this sample, this clonotype turned up a few times. DNA of the CDR3: TGCGCCAGCAGCCCACTTGGGACAGTAAATCAAGAGACCCAGTACTTC. It specifies CASSPLGTVNQETQYF. This chain connects TRBV5-1 to TRBJ2-5, with TRBD1 identical over 7 bases. The length of the CDR3 is 16 residues. CDR1 and CDR2 from the germline V gene are SGHRS and YFSETQ. Trimming at V came to 4 bases and at J to 2 bases, leaving 11 bases not matched to a gene.